The present entry profiles one TCR beta chain with its context. This entry belongs to a study of control samples from healthy donors and cancer patients. Using immunoSEQ multiplex PCR, the repertoire was profiled, and TCRdb retains in-frame clones only, with some absent. In total, the table holds approximately 190,000 clones. The sample taken for sequencing was blood. This sequence originates from a woman aged 25-40 years in good health.

The CDR3 sequence: CASSYSIRGGLQETQYF. The CDR3 DNA reads as TGTGCCAGCAGTTACTCGATACGCGGGGGCCTCCAAGAGACCCAGTACTTC. The V and J genes are TRBV6-2 or TRBV6-3 and TRBJ2-5; D may be TRBD2 (7 bases). The V gene's germline CDR1 is MNHEY and CDR2 SVGEGT. CDR3 length: 17 residues. Trimming took off 0 bases at V and 1 base at J, with 15 bases between the two ends.